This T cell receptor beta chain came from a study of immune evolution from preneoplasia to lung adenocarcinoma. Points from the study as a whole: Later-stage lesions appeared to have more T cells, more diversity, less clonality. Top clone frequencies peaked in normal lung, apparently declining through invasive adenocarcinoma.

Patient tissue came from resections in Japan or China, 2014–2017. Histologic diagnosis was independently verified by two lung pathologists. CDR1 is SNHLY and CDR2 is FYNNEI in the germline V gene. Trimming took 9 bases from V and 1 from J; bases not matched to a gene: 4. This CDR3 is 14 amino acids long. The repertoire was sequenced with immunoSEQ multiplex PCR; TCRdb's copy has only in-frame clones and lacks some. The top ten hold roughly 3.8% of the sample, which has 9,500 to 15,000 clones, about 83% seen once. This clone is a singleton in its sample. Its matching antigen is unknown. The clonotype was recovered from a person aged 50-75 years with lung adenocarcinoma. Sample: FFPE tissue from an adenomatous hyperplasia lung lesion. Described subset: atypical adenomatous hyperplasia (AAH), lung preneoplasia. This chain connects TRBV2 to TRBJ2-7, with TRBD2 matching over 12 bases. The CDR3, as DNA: TGTGCCAGAGGACTAGCGGGACCTTCCTACGAGCAGTACTTC. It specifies CARGLAGPSYEQYF.